The rows below give T cell receptor beta chains drawn from one sample of a study of T cells after yellow fever vaccination. TCRdb fed the 5' RACE reads into MiXCR, producing one record per CDR3 protein. The sample shows about 360,000 distinct CDR3 sequences, more than 5.5% of them seen only once. The sample in question was PBMCs, obtained 5 days after the yellow fever booster vaccination. Receptors were obtained from a young man who received the YFV17D yellow fever vaccine. Each CDR3 is given with its conserved first and last residue. D genes are given only for firm matches. Size is omitted from some rows. Given values are once, few, many or a class for expanded clones.

d_gene | j_gene | v_gene | abundance | CDR3nt | CDR3aa
. | TRBJ1-1 | TRBV10-3 | few | TGTGCCATCAGGCCCCAGGGCACGAACACTGAAGCTTTCTTT | CAIRPQGTNTEAFF
. | TRBJ2-7 | TRBV7-2 | many | TGCGAGGGCCCCTACGAGCAGTACTTC | CEGPYEQYF
TRBD2 | TRBJ2-2 | TRBV29-1 | . | TGCAGCGCCGGTCCGACTAGCCCCGGGGAGCTGTTTTTT | CSAGPTSPGELFF
TRBD1 | TRBJ2-7 | TRBV7-2 | few | TGTGCCAGCAGCTTAGACAGGGGACCCTCCTACGAGCAGTACTTC | CASSLDRGPSYEQYF
. | TRBJ2-7 | TRBV20-1 | many | TGCAGTGCTAGCTCGGGGGTCGAGCAGTACTTC | CSASSGVEQYF
. | TRBJ2-5 | TRBV11-2 | . | TGTGCCAGCAGCTTTCGGTGGTCCCAGTACTTC | CASSFRWSQYF
TRBD1 | TRBJ2-1 | TRBV20-1 | few | TGCAGTGCTCATCAGGGGGCTTCCTACAATGAGCAGTTCTTC | CSAHQGASYNEQFF
TRBD2 | TRBJ2-1 | TRBV29-1 | few | TGCAGCGTTGACCCTAGCGGGAGTCGGAATGAGCAGTTCTTC | CSVDPSGSRNEQFF
. | TRBJ1-5 | TRBV12-3/TRBV12-4 | many | TGTGCCAGCAGCTTGCCCCCTGCGAATCAGCCCCAGCATTTT | CASSLPPANQPQHF
. | TRBJ2-3 | TRBV20-1 | . | TGCAGTGCTAGGATTAGCGTCACAGATACGCAGTATTTT | CSARISVTDTQYF
. | TRBJ2-2 | TRBV9 | many | TGTGCCAGCAGGGGGGCGACCGGGGAGCTGTTTTTT | CASRGATGELFF
TRBD1 | TRBJ2-5 | TRBV3-1 | few | TGTGCCATCTGTACCCGGATAATCGGGACAGGGGGAATGGAGACCCAGTACTTC | CAICTRIIGTGGMETQYF
TRBD1 | TRBJ1-5 | TRBV18 | . | TGTGCCAGCTCACCATCTCGGACAGGGAGGCAGCCCCAGCATTTT | CASSPSRTGRQPQHF
. | TRBJ1-1 | TRBV7-2 | many | TGTGCCAGCAGCTTAGCGTCGGGATGGACTGAAGCTTTCTTT | CASSLASGWTEAFF
TRBD1 | TRBJ1-2 | TRBV9 | many | TGTGCCAGCAGCGTACGGGACAGCGTAAACTATGGCTACACCTTC | CASSVRDSVNYGYTF
. | TRBJ2-5 | TRBV5-5 | many | TGTGCCAGCAGCTTTTTGGGGAGTGGAGAGACCCAGTACTTC | CASSFLGSGETQYF
. | TRBJ2-2 | TRBV7-2 | . | TGTGCCAGCAGCTGGAGGAGGGCCCCCGGGGAGCTGTTTTTT | CASSWRRAPGELFF
. | TRBJ2-7 | TRBV5-1 | . | TGCGCCAGCAGCTCCTTGAGAGGGGACTCAACCTACGAGCAGTACTTC | CASSSLRGDSTYEQYF
TRBD1 | TRBJ2-3 | TRBV5-1 | few | TGCGCCAGCAGCCCGGGACAGGATCTCTACACAGATACGCAGTATTTT | CASSPGQDLYTDTQYF
. | TRBJ2-5 | TRBV7-2 | few | TGTGCCAGCAGCTCGTGGACAGACCAAGAGACCCAGTACTTC | CASSSWTDQETQYF
. | TRBJ2-7 | TRBV20-1 | many | TGCAGTGCTAGGGAGGGGCCGCTCTACGAGCAGTACTTC | CSAREGPLYEQYF
TRBD2 | TRBJ2-1 | TRBV5-1 | many | TGCGCCAGCAGCGTGGCACTAGCGGGACTCAATGAGCAGTTCTTC | CASSVALAGLNEQFF
. | TRBJ2-2 | TRBV4-3 | few | TGCGCCAGCAGCCAAGATCTCGGGGGAGTCAAAGTCGGCGGGGAGCTGTTTTTT | CASSQDLGGVKVGGELFF
TRBD1 | TRBJ2-1 | TRBV20-1 | few | TGCAGTGCTAGCTTCCGGGACAGGGGAGCGAATGAGCAGTTCTTC | CSASFRDRGANEQFF
. | TRBJ2-7 | TRBV20-1 | . | TGCAGTGCGGAAGACCCAGCAAGCATATACGAGCAGTACTTC | CSAEDPASIYEQYF
. | TRBJ2-7 | TRBV2 | few | TGTGCCAGCAGTGTATTGCCCACCGCGGGGCAGTACTTC | CASSVLPTAGQYF
TRBD2 | TRBJ2-1 | TRBV7-2 | medium-sized | TGTGCCAGCGGCCCCGGCGGGGGCTCCTACAATGAGCAGTTCTTC | CASGPGGGSYNEQFF
. | TRBJ2-1 | TRBV4-3 | many | TGCGCCAGCGGGGAAGTATTATCTACTGAGCAGTTCTTC | CASGEVLSTEQFF
. | TRBJ1-5 | TRBV20-1 | few | TGCAGTGCAAGGACAGCCGATCAGCCCCAGCATTTT | CSARTADQPQHF
. | TRBJ2-1 | TRBV20-1 | . | TGCAGTGTTACTACCTACAATGAGCAGTTCTTC | CSVTTYNEQFF
. | TRBJ1-1 | TRBV4-2 | . | TGTGCCAGCAGCCAAGAGGGGGTGGGCACTGAAGCTTTCTTT | CASSQEGVGTEAFF
TRBD1 | TRBJ2-3 | TRBV29-1 | . | TGCAGCGGCAAGGACAGGGTAAAAGATACGCAGTATTTT | CSGKDRVKDTQYF
. | TRBJ2-5 | TRBV5-1 | many | TGCGCCAGCAGCCCGTCTAGACAGGACCAAGAGACCCAGTACTTC | CASSPSRQDQETQYF
. | TRBJ2-7 | TRBV27 | many | TGTGCCAGCAGTCCCTACGAGCAGTACTTC | CASSPYEQYF
. | TRBJ1-1 | TRBV21-1 | few | TGTGCCAGCAGAAGACGACAGAACACTGAAGCTTTCTTT | CASRRRQNTEAFF
TRBD2 | TRBJ2-1 | TRBV5-1 | . | TGCGCCAGCAGCTTGGAACTAGCGGGAACCAATGAGCAGTTCTTC | CASSLELAGTNEQFF
. | TRBJ2-7 | TRBV29-1 | many | TGCAGCGCCCGGCAGGGTACCTACGAGCAGTACTTC | CSARQGTYEQYF
TRBD1 | TRBJ1-2 | TRBV12-3/TRBV12-4 | many | TGTGCCAGCAGTCGATTGGACAGGGGCTATGGCTACACCTTC | CASSRLDRGYGYTF
TRBD2 | TRBJ2-2 | TRBV5-5 | . | TGTGCCAGCACCCTGGGAGCGGGAGGTACCGGGGAGCTGTTTTTT | CASTLGAGGTGELFF
. | TRBJ2-3 | TRBV27 | . | TGTGCCAGCAGTTTACAGGGCCACCTTATGCAGTATTTT | CASSLQGHLMQYF
. | TRBJ2-6 | TRBV7-3 | many | TGTGCCAGCAGCTCCACACGCTCTGGGGCCAACGTCCTGACTTTC | CASSSTRSGANVLTF